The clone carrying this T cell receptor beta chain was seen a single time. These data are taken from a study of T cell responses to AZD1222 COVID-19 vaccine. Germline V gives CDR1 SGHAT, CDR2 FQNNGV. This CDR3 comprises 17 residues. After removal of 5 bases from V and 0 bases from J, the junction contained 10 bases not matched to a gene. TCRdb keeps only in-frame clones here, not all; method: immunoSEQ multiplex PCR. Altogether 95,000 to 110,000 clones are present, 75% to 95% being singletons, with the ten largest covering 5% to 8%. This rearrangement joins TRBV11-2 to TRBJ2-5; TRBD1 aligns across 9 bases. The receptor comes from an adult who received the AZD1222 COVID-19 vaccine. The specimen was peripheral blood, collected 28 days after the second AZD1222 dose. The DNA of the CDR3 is TGTGCCAGCAGCCAACGGTGGGGACAGGGAGACCAAGAGACCCAGTACTTC. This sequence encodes CASSQRWGQGDQETQYF.